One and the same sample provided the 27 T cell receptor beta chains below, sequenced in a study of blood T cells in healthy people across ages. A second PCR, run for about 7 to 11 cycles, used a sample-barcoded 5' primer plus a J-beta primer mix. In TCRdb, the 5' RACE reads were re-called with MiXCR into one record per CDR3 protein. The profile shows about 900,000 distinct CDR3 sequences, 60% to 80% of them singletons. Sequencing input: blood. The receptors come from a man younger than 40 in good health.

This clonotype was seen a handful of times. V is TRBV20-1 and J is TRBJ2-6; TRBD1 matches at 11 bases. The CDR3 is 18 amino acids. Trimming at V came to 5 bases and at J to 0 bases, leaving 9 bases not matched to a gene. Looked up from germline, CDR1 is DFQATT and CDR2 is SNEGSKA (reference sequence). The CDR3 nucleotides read TGCAGTGCTGTTCAGCGGGACAGGGGGTCCTCTGGGGCCAACGTCCTGACTTTC. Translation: CSAVQRDRGSSGANVLTF.

CDR3 sequence reads: CASRGQGRSYNEQFF. The DNA for the CDR3 is TGTGCCAGCAGAGGACAGGGCCGCTCCTACAATGAGCAGTTCTTC. The rearrangement uses TRBV2 and TRBJ2-1; 8 bases map to TRBD1. This CDR3 has 15 amino acids. Trimming removed 6 bases from V and 0 bases from J; junction bases left unmatched: 4. Germline values: CDR1 SNHLY, CDR2 FYNNEI.

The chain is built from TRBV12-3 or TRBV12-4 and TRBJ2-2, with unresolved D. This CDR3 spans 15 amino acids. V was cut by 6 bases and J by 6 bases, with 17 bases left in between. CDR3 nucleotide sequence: TGTGCCAGCAGGCTCACAGCCTCCCTGGCCGGGGAGCTGTTTTTT. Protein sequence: CASRLTASLAGELFF.

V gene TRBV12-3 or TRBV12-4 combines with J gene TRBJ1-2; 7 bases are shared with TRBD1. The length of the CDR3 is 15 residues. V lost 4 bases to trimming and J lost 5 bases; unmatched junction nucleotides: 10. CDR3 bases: TGTGCCAGCAGTTGGGACAGTGAAGTGTTTTATGGCTACACCTTC. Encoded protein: CASSWDSEVFYGYTF.

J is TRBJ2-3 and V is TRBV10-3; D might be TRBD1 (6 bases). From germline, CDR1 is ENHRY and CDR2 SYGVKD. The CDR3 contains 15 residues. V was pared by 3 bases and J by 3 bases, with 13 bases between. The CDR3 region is CAISEDYRATDTQYF. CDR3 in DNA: TGTGCCATCAGTGAAGATTACAGGGCGACAGATACGCAGTATTTT.

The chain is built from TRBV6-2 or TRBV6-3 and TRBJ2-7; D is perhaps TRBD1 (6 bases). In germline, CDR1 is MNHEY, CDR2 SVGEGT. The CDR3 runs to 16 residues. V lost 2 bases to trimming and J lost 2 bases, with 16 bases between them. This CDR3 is CASSYAFPQGAYEQYF. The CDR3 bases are TGTGCCAGCAGTTACGCATTCCCACAGGGAGCCTACGAGCAGTACTTC.

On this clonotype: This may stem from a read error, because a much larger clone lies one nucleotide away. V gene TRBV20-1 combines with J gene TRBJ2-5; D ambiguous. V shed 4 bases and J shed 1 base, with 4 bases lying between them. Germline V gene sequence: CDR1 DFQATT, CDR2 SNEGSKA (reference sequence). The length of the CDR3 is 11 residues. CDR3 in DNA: TGCAGTGCTATAGTCCAAGAGACCCAGTACTTC. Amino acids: CSAIVQETQYF.

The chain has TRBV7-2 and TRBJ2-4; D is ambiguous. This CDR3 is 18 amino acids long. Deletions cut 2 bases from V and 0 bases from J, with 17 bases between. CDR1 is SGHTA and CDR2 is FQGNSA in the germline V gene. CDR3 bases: TGTGCCAGCAGCTTAACATTGTATCAGATTCTAGCCAAAAACATTCAGTACTTC. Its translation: CASSLTLYQILAKNIQYF. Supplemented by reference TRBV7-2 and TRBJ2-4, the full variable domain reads GAGVSQSPSNKVTEKGKDVELRCDPISGHTALYWYRQSLGQGLEFLIYFQGNSAPDKSGLPSDRFSAERTGGSVSTLTIQRTQQEDSAVYLCASSLTLYQILAKNIQYFGAGTRLSVL.

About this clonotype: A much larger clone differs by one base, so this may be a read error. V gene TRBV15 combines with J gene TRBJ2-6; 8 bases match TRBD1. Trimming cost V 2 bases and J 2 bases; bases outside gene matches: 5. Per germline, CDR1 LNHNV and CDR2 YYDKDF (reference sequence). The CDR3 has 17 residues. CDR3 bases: TGTGCCACCAGCAGACCGACAGGGGATGCTGGGGCCAACGTCCTGACTTTC. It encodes CATSRPTGDAGANVLTF.

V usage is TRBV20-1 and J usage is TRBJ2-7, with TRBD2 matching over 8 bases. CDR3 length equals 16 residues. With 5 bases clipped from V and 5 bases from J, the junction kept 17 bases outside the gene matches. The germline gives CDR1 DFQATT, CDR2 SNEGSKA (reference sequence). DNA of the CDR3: TGCAGTGCTTCGACCATATTCGGGAGGGAGTGGGACGAGCAGTACTTC. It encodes CSASTIFGREWDEQYF.

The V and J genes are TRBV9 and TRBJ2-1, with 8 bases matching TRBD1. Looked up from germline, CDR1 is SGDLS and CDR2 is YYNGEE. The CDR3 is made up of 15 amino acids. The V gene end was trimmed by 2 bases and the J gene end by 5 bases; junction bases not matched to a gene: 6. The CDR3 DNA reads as TGTGCCAGCAGCGTCCAGGGGGCATCTAACAATGAGCAGTTCTTC. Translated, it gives CASSVQGASNNEQFF.

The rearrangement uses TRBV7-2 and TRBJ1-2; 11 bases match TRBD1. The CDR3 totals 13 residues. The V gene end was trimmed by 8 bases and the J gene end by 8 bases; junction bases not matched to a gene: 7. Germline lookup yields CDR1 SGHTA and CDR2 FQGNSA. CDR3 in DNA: TGTGCCAGCGGATCGGACAGGGGGCTGGGCTACACCTTC. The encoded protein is CASGSDRGLGYTF.

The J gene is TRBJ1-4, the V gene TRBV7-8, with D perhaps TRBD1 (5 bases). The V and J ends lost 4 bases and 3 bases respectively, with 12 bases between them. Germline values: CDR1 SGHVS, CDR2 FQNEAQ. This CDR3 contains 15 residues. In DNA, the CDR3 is TGTGCCAGCAGCTACCCCGGACACTCTAATGAAAAACTGTTTTTT. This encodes CASSYPGHSNEKLFF.

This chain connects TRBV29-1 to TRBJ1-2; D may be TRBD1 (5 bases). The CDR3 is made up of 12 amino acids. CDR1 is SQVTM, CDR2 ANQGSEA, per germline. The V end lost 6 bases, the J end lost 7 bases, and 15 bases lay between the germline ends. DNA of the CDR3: TGCAGCGTGACGCCGACAGTGGGTGGCTACACCTTC. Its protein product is CSVTPTVGGYTF.

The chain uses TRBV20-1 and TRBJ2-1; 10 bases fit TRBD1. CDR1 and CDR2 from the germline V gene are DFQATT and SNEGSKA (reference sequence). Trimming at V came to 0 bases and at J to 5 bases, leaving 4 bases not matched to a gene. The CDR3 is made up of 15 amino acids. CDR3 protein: CSARDSGTGDNEQFF. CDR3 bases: TGCAGTGCTAGAGACTCCGGGACAGGGGACAATGAGCAGTTCTTC.

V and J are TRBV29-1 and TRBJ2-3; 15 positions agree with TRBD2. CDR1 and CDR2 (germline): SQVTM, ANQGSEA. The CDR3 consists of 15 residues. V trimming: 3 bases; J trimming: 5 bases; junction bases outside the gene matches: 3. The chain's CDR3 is CSVEMGLAGGDTQYF. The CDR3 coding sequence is TGCAGCGTTGAGATGGGACTAGCGGGAGGAGATACGCAGTATTTT.

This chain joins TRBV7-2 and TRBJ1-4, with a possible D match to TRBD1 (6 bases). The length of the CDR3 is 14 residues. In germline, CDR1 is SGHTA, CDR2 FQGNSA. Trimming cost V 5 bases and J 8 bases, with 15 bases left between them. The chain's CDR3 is CASSPRQGKEKLFF. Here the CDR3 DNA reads TGTGCCAGCAGCCCTCGCCAGGGGAAGGAAAAACTGTTTTTT. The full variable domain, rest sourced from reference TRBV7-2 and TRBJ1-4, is GAGVSQSPSNKVTEKGKDVELRCDPISGHTALYWYRQSLGQGLEFLIYFQGNSAPDKSGLPSDRFSAERTGGSVSTLTIQRTQQEDSAVYLCASSPRQGKEKLFFGSGTQLSVL.

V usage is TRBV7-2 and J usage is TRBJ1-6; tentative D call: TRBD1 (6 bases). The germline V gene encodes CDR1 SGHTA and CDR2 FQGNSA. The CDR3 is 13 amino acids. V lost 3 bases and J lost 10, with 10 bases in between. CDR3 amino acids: CASSFHRESPLHF. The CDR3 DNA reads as TGTGCCAGCAGCTTCCACAGGGAGTCACCCCTCCACTTT.

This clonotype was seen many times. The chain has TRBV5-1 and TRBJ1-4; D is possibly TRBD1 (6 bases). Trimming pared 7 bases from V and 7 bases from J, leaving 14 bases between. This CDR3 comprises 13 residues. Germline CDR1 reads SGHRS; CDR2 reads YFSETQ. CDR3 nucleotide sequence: TGCGCCAGCTGTGACAGGTGGGGTGAAAAACTGTTTTTT. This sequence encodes CASCDRWGEKLFF.

The chain's CDR3 is CASRPRGRDNEQFF. For the CDR3, the DNA is TGTGCCAGCAGACCCCGGGGGCGCGACAATGAGCAGTTCTTC. The chain combines TRBV6-2 or TRBV6-3 with TRBJ2-1; TRBD1 or TRBD2 may be the D gene (6 bases each). CDR1 MNHEY and CDR2 SVGEGT come from the germline V gene. This CDR3 is 14 amino acids long. Trimming shortened V by 6 bases and J by 5 bases, and 14 bases separated the two germline ends.

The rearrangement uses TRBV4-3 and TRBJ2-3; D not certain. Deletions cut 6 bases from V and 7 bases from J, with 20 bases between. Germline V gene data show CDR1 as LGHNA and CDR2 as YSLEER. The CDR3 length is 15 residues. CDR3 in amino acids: CASSLTYPDVNTQYF. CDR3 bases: TGCGCCAGCAGTCTGACCTACCCCGACGTGAATACGCAGTATTTT.

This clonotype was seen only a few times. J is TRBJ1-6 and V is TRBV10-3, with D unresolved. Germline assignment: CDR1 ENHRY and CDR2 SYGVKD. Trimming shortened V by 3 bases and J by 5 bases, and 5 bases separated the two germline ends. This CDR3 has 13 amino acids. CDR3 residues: CAISEPNNSPLHF. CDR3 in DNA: TGTGCCATCAGTGAACCTAATAATTCACCCCTCCACTTT.

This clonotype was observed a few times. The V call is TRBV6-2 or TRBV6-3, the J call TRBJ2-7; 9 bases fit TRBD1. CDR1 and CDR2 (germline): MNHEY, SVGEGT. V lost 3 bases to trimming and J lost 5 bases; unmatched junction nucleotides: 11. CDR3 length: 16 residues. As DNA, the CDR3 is TGTGCCAGCAGTTATCCGGAGGACAGGGGAGTTAACGAGCAGTACTTC. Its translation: CASSYPEDRGVNEQYF.

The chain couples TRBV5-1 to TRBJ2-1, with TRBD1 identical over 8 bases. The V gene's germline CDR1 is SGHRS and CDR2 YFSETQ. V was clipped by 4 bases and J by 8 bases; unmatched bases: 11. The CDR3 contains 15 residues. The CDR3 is CASSAGQGFGYEQFF. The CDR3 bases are TGCGCCAGCAGCGCCGGACAGGGTTTTGGCTATGAGCAGTTCTTC.

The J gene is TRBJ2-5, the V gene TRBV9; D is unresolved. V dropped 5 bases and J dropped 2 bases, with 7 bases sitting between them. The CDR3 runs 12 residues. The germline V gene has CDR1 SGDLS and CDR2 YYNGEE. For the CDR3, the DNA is TGTGCCAGCAGGGACCATCAAGAGACCCAGTACTTC. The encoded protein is CASRDHQETQYF.

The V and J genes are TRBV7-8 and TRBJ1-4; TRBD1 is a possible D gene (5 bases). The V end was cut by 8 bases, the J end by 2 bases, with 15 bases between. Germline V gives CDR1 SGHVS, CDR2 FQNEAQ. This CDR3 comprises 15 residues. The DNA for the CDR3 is TGTGCCAGCGGAGAGACGGGGACCACTAATGAAAAACTGTTTTTT. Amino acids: CASGETGTTNEKLFF.

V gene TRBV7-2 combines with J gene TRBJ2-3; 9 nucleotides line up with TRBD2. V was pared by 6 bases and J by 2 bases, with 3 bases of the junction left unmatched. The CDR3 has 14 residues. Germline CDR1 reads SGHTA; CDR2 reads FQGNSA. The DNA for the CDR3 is TGTGCCAGCAGGATAGCGGGAGCCACAGATACGCAGTATTTT. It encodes CASRIAGATDTQYF.